Each of the 20 T cell receptor beta chains below was sequenced from the same sample in a study of blood T cell repertoires in COVID-19. This table comes from immunoSEQ multiplex PCR, and its TCRdb copy is limited to in-frame clones, with some not included. The sample records approximately 67,000 clones, about 90% being singletons. What was sequenced was peripheral blood. The receptors come from a human donor in a cohort sampled during active COVID-19.

The V call is TRBV29-1, the J call TRBJ2-5; D remains ambiguous. The V end lost 0 bases, the J end lost 7 bases, and 9 bases lay between the germline ends. This CDR3 has 12 amino acids. The germline gives CDR1 SQVTM, CDR2 ANQGSEA. CDR3 residues: CSVEDPPGTQYF. The CDR3 DNA follows: TGCAGCGTTGAAGATCCTCCCGGGACCCAGTACTTC.

This clone was recorded once. This rearrangement joins TRBV5-1 to TRBJ2-1; 10 positions match TRBD1. This CDR3 spans 15 amino acids. Germline V lookup: CDR1 SGHRS, CDR2 YFSETQ. The V gene end was trimmed by 4 bases and the J gene end by 4 bases; junction bases not matched to a gene: 5. CDR3 sequence reads: CASSQGQGRYNEQFF. CDR3 in DNA: TGCGCCAGCAGCCAGGGACAGGGGAGGTACAATGAGCAGTTCTTC.

The CDR3 DNA follows: TGTGCCAGCGGGCAGGAACACAGCAAAAATGAAAAACTGTTTTTT. It codes for CASGQEHSKNEKLFF. The V call is TRBV18, the J call TRBJ1-4, with D uncertain. The CDR3 has 15 amino acids. V lost 8 bases, J lost 5 bases, and 18 bases lay in between. In germline, CDR1 is KGHSH, CDR2 LQKENI.

The chain joins TRBV4-3 to TRBJ2-2; TRBD1 matches at 7 bases. Germline CDR1 is LGHNA and CDR2 is YSLEER. This CDR3 region has 14 residues. The ends lost 3 bases at V and 6 bases at J; junction bases unmatched: 4. The CDR3 DNA follows: TGCGCCAGCAGCCAGCCCGACAGGGCCGGGGAGCTGTTTTTT. It codes for CASSQPDRAGELFF.

This sequence joins TRBV7-9 and TRBJ1-5; unclear D gene. Germline lookup yields CDR1 SEHNR and CDR2 FQNEAQ (reference sequence). Deletions cut 3 bases from V and 6 bases from J, with 12 bases between. The CDR3 is 14 residues long. The CDR3 DNA sequence: TGTGCCAGCAGCTTGGGAGGGTCGGGTCAGCCCCAGCATTTT. Amino acids: CASSLGGSGQPQHF. Full variable domain (outside the CDR3, taken from reference TRBV7-9 and TRBJ1-5): DTGVSQNPRHKITKRGQNVTFRCDPISEHNRLYWYRQTLGQGPEFLTYFQNEAQLEKSRLLSDRFSAERPKGSFSTLEIQRTEQGDSAMYLCASSLGGSGQPQHFGDGTRLSIL.

To note about this clone: A junction boundary mismatches the germline segment, possibly from a read error. V gene TRBV6-2 or TRBV6-3 combines with J gene TRBJ1-2; 7 bases match TRBD1. The CDR3 is 12 residues long. Germline V CDR1 and CDR2: MNHEY, SVGEGT. CDR3 sequence: CASSYEGQSRSF. CDR3 sequence (DNA): TGTGCCAGCAGTTACGAGGGACAGAGCCGCTCCTTC.

The chain links TRBV28 to TRBJ2-7, with D perhaps TRBD1 (5 bases). Looked up from germline, CDR1 is MDHEN and CDR2 is SYDVKM. The ends were cut back, 3 bases at V and 5 bases at J, with 14 bases in the middle. This CDR3 region has 14 residues. The CDR3 is CASSFVAGSDEQYF. The DNA for the CDR3 is TGTGCCAGCAGTTTTGTAGCAGGGTCCGACGAGCAGTACTTC. Combining the CDR3 with reference TRBV28 and TRBJ2-7 gives the whole variable domain DVKVTQSSRYLVKRTGEKVFLECVQDMDHENMFWYRQDPGLGLRLIYFSYDVKMKEKGDIPEGYSVSREKKERFSLILESASTNQTSMYLCASSFVAGSDEQYFGPGTRLTVT.

CDR3 residues: CASSSRGGATNEKLFF. CDR3 nucleotide sequence: TGTGCCAGCAGTTCCCGGGGTGGAGCAACTAATGAAAAACTGTTTTTT. V gene TRBV28 combines with J gene TRBJ1-4; D call uncertain. V lost 4 bases and J 0 bases, leaving 12 bases between the germline ends. This CDR3 has 16 residues. Germline V CDR1 and CDR2: MDHEN, SYDVKM. Full variable domain (outside the CDR3, taken from reference TRBV28 and TRBJ1-4): DVKVTQSSRYLVKRTGEKVFLECVQDMDHENMFWYRQDPGLGLRLIYFSYDVKMKEKGDIPEGYSVSREKKERFSLILESASTNQTSMYLCASSSRGGATNEKLFFGSGTQLSVL.

The CDR3 loop is CATSRDLYVTYEQYF. CDR3 DNA: TGTGCCACCAGCAGAGATCTCTACGTAACCTACGAGCAGTACTTC. The chain recombines TRBV15 with TRBJ2-7, with D uncertain. The germline gives CDR1 LNHNV, CDR2 YYDKDF (reference sequence). This CDR3 has 15 amino acids. Trimming pared 0 bases from V and 2 bases from J, leaving 11 bases between.

This chain connects TRBV24-1 to TRBJ1-1, with D maybe TRBD1 (5 bases). From germline, CDR1 is KGHDR and CDR2 SFDVKD. The CDR3 spans 11 residues. Trimming cost V 3 bases and J 11 bases, with 9 bases left between them. In DNA, the CDR3 is TGTGCCACCAGTGATGGCGGGGCTGCTTTCTTT. Translation gives CATSDGGAAFF.

V gene TRBV21-1 combines with J gene TRBJ1-2; TRBD1 is the table's D call, not checked against the DNA. TRBV21-1 is tagged as a pseudogene. The CDR3 is 15 amino acids. CDR3 nucleotides: TGTGCCAGCCCCCTAGACAGGACCACTAACTATGGCTACACCTTC. Its protein product is CASPLDRTTNYGYTF.

The chain links TRBV3-1 (or the pseudogene TRBV3-2) to TRBJ1-1, with 9 nucleotides matching TRBD1. This CDR3 spans 14 amino acids. Per the germline V gene, CDR1 is LGHDT and CDR2 is YNNKEL (reference sequence). V lost 4 bases, J lost 3 bases, and 3 bases stayed unmatched. The CDR3 nucleotides read TGTGCCAGCAGCCGAGGGACAGGGCACACTGAAGCTTTCTTT. Translated: CASSRGTGHTEAFF.

This rearrangement joins TRBV27 to TRBJ2-1; TRBD2 agrees at 16 bases. Germline CDR1 is MNHEY and CDR2 is SMNVEV (reference sequence). V shed 5 bases, J shed 7 bases, and the junction held 5 bases outside the gene matches. This CDR3 comprises 16 residues. The CDR3 sequence is CASSVGLAGGLNEQFF. The CDR3, as DNA: TGTGCCAGCAGTGTGGGACTAGCGGGAGGGTTGAATGAGCAGTTCTTC.

The rearrangement joins TRBV24-1 to TRBJ2-5; D may be TRBD2 (6 bases). This CDR3 has 14 amino acids. The V and J ends lost 5 bases and 0 bases respectively, with 9 bases between them. The germline V gene has CDR1 KGHDR and CDR2 SFDVKD. The CDR3 protein is CATSGGGNQETQYF. The CDR3 DNA follows: TGTGCCACCAGTGGAGGCGGGAACCAAGAGACCCAGTACTTC.

The chain has TRBV27 and TRBJ1-2; 9 nucleotides match TRBD1. This CDR3 is 17 amino acids long. Trimming cost V 2 bases and J 6 bases; bases outside gene matches: 13. CDR1 and CDR2 from the germline V gene are MNHEY and SMNVEV (reference sequence). The CDR3: CASSLTGQGIFGDGYTF. The CDR3 DNA reads as TGTGCCAGCAGTTTAACTGGACAGGGGATTTTTGGCGATGGCTACACCTTC.

This sequence joins TRBV9 and TRBJ2-1; the match to TRBD2 covers 7 bases. V was clipped by 2 bases and J by 9 bases; unmatched bases: 11. Germline V lookup: CDR1 SGDLS, CDR2 YYNGEE. This CDR3 region has 15 residues. The CDR3 here is CASSVASGPGGEQFF. Here the CDR3 DNA reads TGTGCCAGCAGCGTGGCTAGCGGACCGGGAGGTGAGCAGTTCTTC.

The chain couples TRBV19 to TRBJ1-2; unclear D gene. Trimming stripped 3 bases from V and 1 base from J, with 6 bases between. Germline CDR1 LNHDA, CDR2 SQIVND (reference sequence). CDR3 length: 13 amino acids. The CDR3 sequence: CASSIRDNYGYTF. As DNA, the CDR3 is TGTGCCAGTAGTATCCGGGATAACTATGGCTACACCTTC.

This chain links TRBV5-1 with TRBJ2-1; D unresolved. The CDR3 runs 14 residues. Germline CDR1 and CDR2: SGHRS and YFSETQ. The ends were cut back, 0 bases at V and 0 bases at J, with 4 bases in the middle. The CDR3 is CASSLESSYNEQFF. CDR3 nucleotide sequence: TGCGCCAGCAGCTTGGAGAGCTCCTACAATGAGCAGTTCTTC.

This clone turned up a few times. This chain links TRBV5-6 with TRBJ1-1; 7 bases map to TRBD1. Germline V gene lookup returns CDR1 SGHDT and CDR2 YYEEEE. The CDR3 has 15 amino acids. Trimming at V came to 3 bases and at J to 10 bases, leaving 15 bases not matched to a gene. The CDR3 sequence is CASSYTGAYTSGAFF. CDR3 bases: TGTGCCAGCAGCTATACAGGGGCATACACAAGCGGAGCTTTCTTT.

The V gene is TRBV7-6, the J gene TRBJ1-4; possibly TRBD1 for D (5 bases). The V end was cut by 5 bases, the J end by 2 bases, with 12 bases between. This CDR3 contains 15 residues. Germline V gene lookup returns CDR1 SGHVS and CDR2 FNYEAQ. CDR3: CASSGTRVTNEKLFF. The CDR3 nucleotides read TGTGCCAGCAGCGGTACCAGGGTTACTAATGAAAAACTGTTTTTT.